This is a list of T cell receptor beta chains from one sample in a study of cytomegalovirus exposure and HLA in healthy donors. Some clones are missing from TCRdb's copy, which holds only in-frame ones; the method was immunoSEQ multiplex PCR. The table lists about 360,000 clones, 86% of them singletons. Sequenced input: PBMCs. These receptor sequences come from a woman between 18 and 29 years old in good health and CMV-seronegative. CDR3s leave out the opening cysteine and the closing phenylalanine or tryptophan.

v_gene	j_gene	CDR3aa
TRBV18	TRBJ2-5	ASSPGIQGGETQY
TRBV27	TRBJ2-1	ASTPGLDGYNEQF
TRBV5-1	TRBJ1-1	ASSTTAGVSTEAF
TRBV7-9	TRBJ2-7	ASSVQGEREQY
TRBV7-9	TRBJ2-1	ASSSELLGGNEQF
TRBV30	TRBJ1-2	AWSVRGPSYT
TRBV4-1	TRBJ2-3	ASSQPQGTDTQY
TRBV6-1	TRBJ2-7	ASSEAWTISYEQY
TRBV27	TRBJ2-1	ASSLTSGNEQF
TRBV6-6	TRBJ2-3	ASSLTSGTDTQY
TRBV27	TRBJ2-5	ASSPRLGLAEETQY
TRBV29-1	TRBJ2-1	SVRLAEIIYNEQF
TRBV9	TRBJ2-4	ASNPTGTAKNIQY